Below are 6 T cell receptor beta chains sequenced from a single sample in a study of response to subunit inactivated influenza vaccine. Each CDR3 protein gets one entry after TCRdb re-called the RT-PCR reads with MiXCR. The data hold roughly 710,000 distinct CDR3 sequences, with 13% to 15% observed a single time. Sequencing was performed on PBMCs from blood, taken roughly 15 days before vaccination. The receptors originated from a man between 45 and 60 years old who received an inactivated influenza vaccine.

This clonotype was counted a few times. The rearrangement links TRBV10-1 to TRBJ2-3; 10 bases are shared with TRBD1. The junction had 4 bases not matched to a gene; V was cut back by 3 bases and J by 1 base. Looked up from germline, CDR1 is WNHNN and CDR2 is SYGVQD (reference sequence). This CDR3 is built from 16 residues. The CDR3: CASSDTGTGGTDTQYF. The CDR3, as DNA: TGCGCCAGCAGTGATACCGGGACAGGGGGCACAGATACGCAGTATTTT.

V gene TRBV10-3 combines with J gene TRBJ2-3, with D unresolved. V was cut by 10 bases and J by 1 base, with 9 bases left in between. The CDR3 length is 12 residues. CDR1 ENHRY and CDR2 SYGVKD come from the germline V gene. In nucleotides, the CDR3 is TGTGCCAACGGGTATGGCACAGATACGCAGTATTTT. This translates into CANGYGTDTQYF.

This clonotype was seen a handful of times. The rearrangement uses TRBV29-1 and TRBJ1-1; 10 nucleotides line up with TRBD1. In germline, CDR1 is SQVTM, CDR2 ANQGSEA. V lost 2 bases and J lost 7; bases outside the gene matches: 4. The CDR3 sequence is 13 residues long. The CDR3 sequence: CSVEPTGGGEAFF. CDR3 sequence (DNA): TGCAGCGTTGAACCGACAGGGGGCGGTGAAGCTTTCTTT.

V is TRBV4-2 and J is TRBJ1-5; the D gene is possibly TRBD1 (5 bases). Per germline, CDR1 LGHNA and CDR2 YNFKEQ. The CDR3 extends over 17 amino acids. V lost 1 base and J lost 3, with 16 bases in between. The CDR3 sequence is CASSQGALGVDNQPQHF. The CDR3 DNA reads TGTGCCAGCAGCCAAGGAGCTTTAGGGGTTGACAATCAGCCCCAGCATTTT.

This chain joins TRBV28 and TRBJ1-6, with D possibly TRBD1 on 6 matching bases. Germline loops: CDR1 MDHEN, CDR2 SYDVKM. The CDR3 consists of 16 residues. Trimming stripped 4 bases from V and 7 bases from J, with 17 bases between. CDR3 protein: CASSSPMTGGNSPLHF. CDR3 nucleotides: TGTGCCAGCAGTTCCCCGATGACCGGGGGCAATTCACCCCTCCACTTT. The full variable domain, its missing parts supplied by reference TRBV28 and TRBJ1-6, is DVKVTQSSRYLVKRTGEKVFLECVQDMDHENMFWYRQDPGLGLRLIYFSYDVKMKEKGDIPEGYSVSREKKERFSLILESASTNQTSMYLCASSSPMTGGNSPLHFGNGTRLTVT.

The table lists this clonotype with a few counts. The rearrangement joins TRBV7-9 to TRBJ1-1; the D gene is possibly TRBD1 (6 bases). The V end was cut by 5 bases, the J end by 8 bases, with 6 bases between. Germline lookup yields CDR1 SEHNR and CDR2 FQNEAQ (reference sequence). The CDR3 runs to 10 residues. The CDR3 reads CASSGTEAFF. CDR3 nucleotide sequence: TGTGCCAGCAGCGGGACAGAAGCTTTCTTT.